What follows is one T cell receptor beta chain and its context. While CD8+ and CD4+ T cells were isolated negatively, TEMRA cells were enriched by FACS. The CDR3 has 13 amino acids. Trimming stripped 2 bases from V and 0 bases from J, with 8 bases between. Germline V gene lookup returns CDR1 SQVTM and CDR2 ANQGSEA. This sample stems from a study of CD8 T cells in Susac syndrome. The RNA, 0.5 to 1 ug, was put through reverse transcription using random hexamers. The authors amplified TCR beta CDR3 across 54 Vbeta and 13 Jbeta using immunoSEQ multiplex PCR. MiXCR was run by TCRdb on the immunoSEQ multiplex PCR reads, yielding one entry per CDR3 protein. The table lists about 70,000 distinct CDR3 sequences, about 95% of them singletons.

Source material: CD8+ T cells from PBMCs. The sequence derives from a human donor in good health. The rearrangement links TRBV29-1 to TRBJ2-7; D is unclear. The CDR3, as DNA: TGCAGCGTTGAAAGTGACACCTCCTACGAGCAGTACTTC. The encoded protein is CSVESDTSYEQYF.